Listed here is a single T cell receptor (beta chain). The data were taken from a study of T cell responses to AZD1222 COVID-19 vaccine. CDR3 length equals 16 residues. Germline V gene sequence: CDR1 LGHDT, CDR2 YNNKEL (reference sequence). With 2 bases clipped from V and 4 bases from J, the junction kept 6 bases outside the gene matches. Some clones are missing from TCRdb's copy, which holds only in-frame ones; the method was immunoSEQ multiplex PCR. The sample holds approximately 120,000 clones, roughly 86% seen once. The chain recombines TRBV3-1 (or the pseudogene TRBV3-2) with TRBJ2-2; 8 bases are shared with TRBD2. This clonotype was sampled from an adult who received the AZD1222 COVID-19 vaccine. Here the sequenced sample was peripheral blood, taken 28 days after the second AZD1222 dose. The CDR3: CASSQPGLGATGELFF. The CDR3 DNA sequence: TGTGCCAGCAGCCAACCGGGACTAGGGGCCACCGGGGAGCTGTTTTTT.